What follows describes a single TCR beta chain. What it recognizes is unknown. These data belong to a study of cytomegalovirus exposure and HLA in healthy donors. Overall study context: Early released data had roughly 81 million unique TCRs, all coming from HLA-typed donors. Genetic ancestry analysis placed more than 80% of the 300 to 500 donors that were genotyped in the Caucasian-associated cluster.

The CDR3 contains 15 residues. Germline assignment: CDR1 SGHAT and CDR2 FQNNGV. Trimming took 4 bases from V and 1 from J; bases not matched to a gene: 3. The study ran its PCR with 60 Vbeta and 13 Jbeta primers. Profiling relied on immunoSEQ multiplex PCR, and the TCRdb table lists in-frame clones only, not all of them. The sample yields about 150,000 clones, over 70% seen once. Study-wide findings and caveats: The authors later linked a missense DCLRE1C variant to TCR beta V- and J-gene trimming. Several top significant clusters appeared, in a later analysis, to be linked to common viral pathogens.

The V gene is TRBV11-2, the J gene TRBJ2-7, with 11 bases lining up with TRBD1. The origin of this receptor is a woman aged 40-49 years in good health and CMV-seronegative. Sequences were obtained from PBMCs. The CDR3 protein is CASSYGTGGSYEQYF. As DNA, the CDR3 is TGTGCCAGCAGCTACGGGACAGGGGGATCCTACGAGCAGTACTTC.